The text below deals with one TCR beta chain. The sample is drawn from a study of shared clonotypes between healthy human individuals. Libraries were prepared by immunoSEQ multiplex PCR; TCRdb keeps only in-frame clonotypes and omits some of them. Of about 2.4 million clones listed, approximately 94% were seen once; the top ten hold 0.35% to 0.45%. Germline lookup yields CDR1 GTSNPN and CDR2 SVGIG (reference sequence). The CDR3 consists of 14 residues. The V and J ends lost 1 base and 1 base, in that order; junction bases with no gene match: 1. The sample taken for sequencing was naive CD4+ T cells from PBMCs. The subset was: CD45RA+ positively selected. This clonotype was obtained from a man aged 18 to 30 in good health. Some clones in this sample may be carry-over from other donors' samples. The chain has TRBV30 and TRBJ2-7, with TRBD1 identical over 10 bases. The CDR3 bases are TGTGCCTGGAGTGGGGACAGGGGATCCTACGAGCAGTACTTC. Residues: CAWSGDRGSYEQYF. Based on the CDR3 plus reference TRBV30 and TRBJ2-7, the full variable domain is SQTIHQWPATLVQPVGSPLSLECTVEGTSNPNLYWYRQAAGRGLQLLFYSVGIGQISSEVPQNLSASRPQDRQFILSSKKLLLSDSGFYLCAWSGDRGSYEQYFGPGTRLTVT.